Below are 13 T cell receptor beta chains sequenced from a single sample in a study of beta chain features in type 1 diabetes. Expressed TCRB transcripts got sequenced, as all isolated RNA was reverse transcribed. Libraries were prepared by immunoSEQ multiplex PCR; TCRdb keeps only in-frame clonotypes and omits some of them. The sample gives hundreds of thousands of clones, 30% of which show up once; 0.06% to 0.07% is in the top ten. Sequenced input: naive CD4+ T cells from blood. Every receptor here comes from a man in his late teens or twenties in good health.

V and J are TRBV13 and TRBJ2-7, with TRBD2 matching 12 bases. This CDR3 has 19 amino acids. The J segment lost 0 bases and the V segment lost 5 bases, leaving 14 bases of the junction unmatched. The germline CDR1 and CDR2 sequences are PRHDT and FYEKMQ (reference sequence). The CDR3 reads CASSAGLAGFSRSSYEQYF. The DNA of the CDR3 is TGTGCCAGCAGCGCCGGACTAGCGGGGTTTTCCCGGAGCTCCTACGAGCAGTACTTC.

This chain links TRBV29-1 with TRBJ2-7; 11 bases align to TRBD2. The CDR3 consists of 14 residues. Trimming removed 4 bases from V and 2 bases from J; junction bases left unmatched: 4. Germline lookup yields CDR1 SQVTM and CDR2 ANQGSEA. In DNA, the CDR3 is TGCAGCGTTGTTCTAGCGGGAGGCGCCTACGAGCAGTACTTC. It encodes CSVVLAGGAYEQYF.

CDR3 nucleotides: TGTGCCAGCAGCTTAGTCCGGGACAGGGATGAGCAGTTCTTC. It codes for CASSLVRDRDEQFF. The chain employs TRBV7-2 and TRBJ2-1; 9 nucleotides agree with TRBD1. This CDR3 comprises 14 residues. J gave up 8 bases and V 1 base, and 3 bases lay outside the gene matches. CDR1 and CDR2 from the germline V gene are SGHTA and FQGNSA.

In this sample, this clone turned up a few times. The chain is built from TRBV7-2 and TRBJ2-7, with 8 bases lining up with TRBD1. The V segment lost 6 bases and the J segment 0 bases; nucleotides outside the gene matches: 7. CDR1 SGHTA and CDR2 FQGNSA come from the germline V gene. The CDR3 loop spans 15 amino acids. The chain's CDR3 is CASRKTGGPSYEQYF. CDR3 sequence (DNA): TGTGCCAGCAGAAAAACAGGGGGGCCCTCCTACGAGCAGTACTTC.

DNA for the CDR3: TGCGCCAGCAGCCAGGGGTGGAGGGGCTCCTACGAGCAGTACTTC. It encodes CASSQGWRGSYEQYF. The chain has TRBV4-3 and TRBJ2-7; D is perhaps TRBD2 (6 bases). Per germline, CDR1 LGHNA and CDR2 YSLEER. The CDR3 runs 15 residues. V was pared by 3 bases and J by 0 bases, with 12 bases between.

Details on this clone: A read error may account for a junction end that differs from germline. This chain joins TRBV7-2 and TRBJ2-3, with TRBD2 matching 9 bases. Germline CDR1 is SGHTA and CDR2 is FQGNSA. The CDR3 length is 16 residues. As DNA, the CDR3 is TGCGCCAGCAGCCAAGAACGCGGGAGGGCGGAAGATACGCAGTATTTT. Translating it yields CASSQERGRAEDTQYF.

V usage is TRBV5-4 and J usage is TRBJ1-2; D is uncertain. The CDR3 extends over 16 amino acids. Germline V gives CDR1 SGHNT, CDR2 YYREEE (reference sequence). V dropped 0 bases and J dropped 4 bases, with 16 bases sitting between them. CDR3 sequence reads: CASSLEGRRSGYGYTF. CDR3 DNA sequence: TGTGCCAGCAGCTTGGAAGGTCGAAGAAGTGGCTATGGCTACACCTTC.

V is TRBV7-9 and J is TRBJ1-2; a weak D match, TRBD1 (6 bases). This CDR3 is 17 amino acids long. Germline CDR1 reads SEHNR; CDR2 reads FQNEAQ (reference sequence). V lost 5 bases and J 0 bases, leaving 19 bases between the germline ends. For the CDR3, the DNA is TGTGCCAGCAGCCCAGAAGTCGGGACATCTACTAACTATGGCTACACCTTC. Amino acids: CASSPEVGTSTNYGYTF. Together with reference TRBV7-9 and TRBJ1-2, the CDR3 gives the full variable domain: DTGVSQNPRHKITKRGQNVTFRCDPISEHNRLYWYRQTLGQGPEFLTYFQNEAQLEKSRLLSDRFSAERPKGSFSTLEIQRTEQGDSAMYLCASSPEVGTSTNYGYTFGSGTRLTVV.

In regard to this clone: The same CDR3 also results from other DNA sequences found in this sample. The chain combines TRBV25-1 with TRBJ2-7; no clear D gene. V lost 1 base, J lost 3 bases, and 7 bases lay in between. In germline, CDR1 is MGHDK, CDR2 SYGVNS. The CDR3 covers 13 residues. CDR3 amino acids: CASSEWDSYEQYF. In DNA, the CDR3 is TGTGCCAGCAGTGAATGGGATAGCTACGAGCAGTACTTC.

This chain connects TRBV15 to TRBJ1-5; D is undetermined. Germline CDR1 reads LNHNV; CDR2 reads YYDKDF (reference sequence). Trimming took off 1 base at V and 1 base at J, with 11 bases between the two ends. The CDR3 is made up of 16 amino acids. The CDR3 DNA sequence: TGTGCCACCAGCAGAGGAATAGCGGGAAGCAATCAGCCCCAGCATTTT. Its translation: CATSRGIAGSNQPQHF.

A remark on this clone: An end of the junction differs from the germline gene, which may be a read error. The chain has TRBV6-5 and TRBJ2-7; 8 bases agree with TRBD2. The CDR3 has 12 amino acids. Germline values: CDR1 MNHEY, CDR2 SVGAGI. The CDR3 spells CASSYVSGNMVF. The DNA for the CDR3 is TGTGCCAGCAGTTACGTTAGCGGGAACATGGTTTTC.

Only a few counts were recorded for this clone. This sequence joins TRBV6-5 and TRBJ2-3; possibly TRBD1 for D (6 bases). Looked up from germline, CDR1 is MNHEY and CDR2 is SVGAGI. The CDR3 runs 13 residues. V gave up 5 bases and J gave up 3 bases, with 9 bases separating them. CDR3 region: CASSADRTDTQYF. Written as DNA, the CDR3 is TGTGCCAGCAGTGCTGACAGGACAGATACGCAGTATTTT.

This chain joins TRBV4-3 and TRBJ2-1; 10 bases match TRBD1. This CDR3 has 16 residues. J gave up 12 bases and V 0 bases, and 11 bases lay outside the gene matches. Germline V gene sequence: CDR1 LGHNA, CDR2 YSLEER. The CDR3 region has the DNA TGCGCCAGCAGCCAAGATGTCGGGACAGGGGCCGTAGGGCAGTTCTTC. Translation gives CASSQDVGTGAVGQFF.